The rows below give T cell receptor beta chains drawn from one sample of a study of cytomegalovirus exposure and HLA in healthy donors. Sequenced by immunoSEQ multiplex PCR; TCRdb stores in-frame clones only, minus some. This table holds about 160,000 clones, almost 85% found once. The sequencing sample was made of PBMCs. All receptors derive from a man aged 25-45 years in good health and CMV-seronegative. Each CDR3 is given with its conserved first and last residue. Fields, in order: clone size, D gene, V gene, J gene, CDR3 DNA, CDR3 protein. D genes are given only for firm matches. Clone size is shown for a subset of rows, as once, few, many or a class of expanded clone.

.	.	TRBV13	TRBJ2-2	TGTGCCAGCAGCAGGGATGCGGGGCAGGTCGGGGAGCTGTTTTTT	CASSRDAGQVGELFF
.	.	TRBV9	TRBJ1-6	TGTGCCAGCAGCGAGCAGGGTTATAATTCACCCCTCCACTTT	CASSEQGYNSPLHF
once	.	TRBV2	TRBJ2-1	TGTGCCAGCAGTGGGGGGGTTTCCTACAATGAGCAGTTCTTC	CASSGGVSYNEQFF
.	.	TRBV2	TRBJ2-7	TGTGCCAGCAGTGAAGCTAGTTACGAGCAGTACTTC	CASSEASYEQYF
.	.	TRBV27	TRBJ2-3	TGTGCCAGCAGTGAAAGCCCTTTGGGCAGCCCGACAGATACGCAGTATTTT	CASSESPLGSPTDTQYF
.	TRBD2	TRBV5-4	TRBJ2-7	TGTGCCAGCAGCAGGACTAGCGGGACGGAGTACTTC	CASSRTSGTEYF
.	.	TRBV28	TRBJ1-3	TGTGCCAGCAGTTCCCCCGTCGGGTACGGAAACACCATATATTTT	CASSSPVGYGNTIYF
.	TRBD2	TRBV5-1	TRBJ2-7	TGCGCCAGCAGCACGACAGAGGCGGGGGGCTACGAGCAGTACTTC	CASSTTEAGGYEQYF
.	TRBD2	TRBV29-1	TRBJ2-7	TGCAGCGCCCTGGGGGGGGAGAGCTCCTACGAGCAGTACTTC	CSALGGESSYEQYF
.	TRBD2	TRBV18	TRBJ2-7	TGTGCCAGCTCACCACCGGGACTAGGGCTTGGCGAGCAGTACTTC	CASSPPGLGLGEQYF
once	.	TRBV10-2	TRBJ2-7	TGCGCCAGCAGTGGAACAGGGTCAAGCTCCTACGAGCAGTACTTC	CASSGTGSSSYEQYF
.	TRBD1	TRBV19	TRBJ2-1	TGTGCCAGTAGTTTACAGGGGATTGGGGACAATGAGCAGTTCTTC	CASSLQGIGDNEQFF
.	TRBD2	TRBV5-4	TRBJ2-5	TGTGCCAGCAGCGCGGGACTAGCGGGCCACACCCAAGAGACCCAGTACTTC	CASSAGLAGHTQETQYF
.	TRBD1	TRBV19	TRBJ2-2	TGTGCCAGTAGTAACCGGGACAGGGGTTTTTACGGGGAGCTGTTTTTT	CASSNRDRGFYGELFF
.	.	TRBV6-5	TRBJ2-7	TGTGCCAGCAGTTACACGGCAGGGAATTCCTACGAGCAGTACTTC	CASSYTAGNSYEQYF
once	TRBD2	TRBV14	TRBJ2-7	TGTGCCAGCAGCCAAGAACTAGCGAAACACTACGAGCAGTACTTC	CASSQELAKHYEQYF
few	.	TRBV4-1	TRBJ1-1	TGCGCCAGCAGCCAACGGTCCCTCGGGAGGATGAACACTGAAGCTTTCTTT	CASSQRSLGRMNTEAFF